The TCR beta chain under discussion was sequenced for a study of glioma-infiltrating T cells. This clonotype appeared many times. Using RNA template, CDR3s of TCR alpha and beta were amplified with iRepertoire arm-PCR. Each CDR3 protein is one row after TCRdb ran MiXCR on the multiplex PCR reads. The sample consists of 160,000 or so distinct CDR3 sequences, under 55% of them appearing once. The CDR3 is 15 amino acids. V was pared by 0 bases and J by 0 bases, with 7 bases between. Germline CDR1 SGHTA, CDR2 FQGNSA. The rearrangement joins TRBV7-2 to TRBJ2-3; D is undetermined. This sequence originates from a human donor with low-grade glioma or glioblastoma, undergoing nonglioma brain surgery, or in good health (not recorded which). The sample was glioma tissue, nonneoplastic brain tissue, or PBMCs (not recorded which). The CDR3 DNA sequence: TGTGCCAGCAGCTTAGCTAGCCTTAGCACAGATACGCAGTATTTT. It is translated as CASSLASLSTDTQYF.